This T cell receptor beta chain emerged from a study of blood T cell repertoires in COVID-19. Authors' methods: Cell counts per sample came from amplifying reference gene primers. Repertoires were generated with immunoSEQ multiplex PCR, while TCRdb's copy carries only in-frame clones and drops some. That table supplies the V and J calls and clone size; D and trimming were determined from the DNA. The data hold about 100,000 clones, with around 87% observed a single time. The length of the CDR3 is 15 residues. The V gene lost 3 bases and the J gene lost 7 bases, with 20 bases spanning the gap. The germline V gene encodes CDR1 SGDLS and CDR2 YYNGEE.

This clonotype was sampled from a man in his fifties with acute or convalescent COVID-19. V is TRBV9 and J is TRBJ2-7; possible D gene TRBD2, 6 bases. Sequencing input: peripheral blood. The CDR3 protein is CASSDTGTQSREQYF. In DNA, the CDR3 is TGTGCCAGCAGCGATACCGGGACTCAGAGCAGGGAGCAGTACTTC.